This is a list of T cell receptor beta chains from one sample in a study of long-term antiretroviral therapy in people with HIV. The method was immunoSEQ multiplex PCR; TCRdb's version includes in-frame clones alone and lacks a portion of them. The sample consists of 20,000 to 30,000 clones, around 95% of them appearing once. The sequenced sample was unsorted PBMCs, obtained about 5 years after starting antiretroviral therapy. Receptors were obtained from a woman between 45 and 60 years old with HIV. CDR3s include the opening cysteine and the closing phenylalanine or tryptophan. A D gene is named only where the DNA matches it firmly. Some rows have no size entry. The others give once, few or many, or a class for an expanded clone.

v_call	j_call	clone_size	d_call	cdr3_nt	cdr3_aa
TRBV29-1	TRBJ2-3	-	TRBD2	TGCAGCGTCCAACCGGGACTAGCGGGTCTCACAGATACGCAGTATTTT	CSVQPGLAGLTDTQYF
TRBV28	TRBJ2-6	-	-	TGTGCCAGCAGCCGACCATACTCTGGGGCCAACGTCCTGACTTTC	CASSRPYSGANVLTF
TRBV6-5	TRBJ1-2	-	-	TGTGCCAGCAGTCAGGGCCGCAACTATGGCTACACCTTC	CASSQGRNYGYTF
TRBV10-3	TRBJ1-5	-	-	TGTGCCATCAGTGAGTCGCAACCAGGACTGAATCAGCCCCAGCATTTT	CAISESQPGLNQPQHF
TRBV27	TRBJ1-1	-	-	TGTGCCAGCAGTTGGCGGGAAGACACTGAAGCTTTCTTT	CASSWREDTEAFF
TRBV28	TRBJ2-7	-	TRBD2	TGTGCCAGCAGTTTACCGGCTAGCGGGAGCTCCTACGAGCAGTACTTC	CASSLPASGSSYEQYF
TRBV2	TRBJ2-6	-	TRBD1	TGTGCCAGCAGTGTACCGGGACAGGGGCTTATGGGGGCCAACGTCCTGACTTTC	CASSVPGQGLMGANVLTF
TRBV4-2	TRBJ2-1	-	TRBD1	TGTGCCAGCAGCCAAGACGCAGGGGGCTCCTACAATGAGCAGTTCTTC	CASSQDAGGSYNEQFF
TRBV4-3	TRBJ2-6	-	-	TGCGCCAGCAGCCAAGATCTCGGCCCGTCGGGGGCCAACGTCCTGACTTTC	CASSQDLGPSGANVLTF
TRBV10-1	TRBJ2-7	-	TRBD1	TGCGCCAGCAGTGGTCGGCCCCGGGACAGGGCAACACCGGGGACATACGAGCAGTACTTC	CASSGRPRDRATPGTYEQYF
TRBV7-6	TRBJ2-2	-	-	TGTGCCAGCAGCTTAATACTCCAAGGCGGGGAGCTGTTTTTT	CASSLILQGGELFF
TRBV11-2	TRBJ1-1	-	-	TGTGCCAGCAGCTTAGGCGGATTTCCTGAAGCTTTCTTT	CASSLGGFPEAFF
TRBV2	TRBJ1-1	once	-	TGTGCCAGCAGGGGGGACACTGAAGCTTTCTTT	CASRGDTEAFF
TRBV6-5	TRBJ2-5	-	-	TGTGCCAGCAGTAGGGGGGAAAAAGAGACCCAGTACTTC	CASSRGEKETQYF
TRBV4-2	TRBJ1-1	-	-	TGTGCCAGCAGCCACTATAACACTGAAGCTTTCTTT	CASSHYNTEAFF
TRBV6-5	TRBJ2-2	-	-	TGTGCCAGCAGTTACACGGGACAACTGAACACCGGGGAGCTGTTTTTT	CASSYTGQLNTGELFF
TRBV2	TRBJ1-1	few	-	TGTGCCAGCAGTGTGTTGCTTGAAGCTTTCTTT	CASSVLLEAFF
TRBV29-1	TRBJ2-1	-	TRBD2	TGCAGCGTTGAAAAACTAGCGGGGGGAGAGCAGTTCTTC	CSVEKLAGGEQFF
TRBV6-5	TRBJ2-4	-	TRBD2	TGTGCCAGCAGACCGGGACTAGCGGGAGAAAACATTCAGTACTTC	CASRPGLAGENIQYF
TRBV28	TRBJ1-5	-	-	TGTGCCAGCAGTTTTAATCAGCCCCAGCATTTT	CASSFNQPQHF
TRBV11-2	TRBJ2-7	-	-	TGTGCCAGCAGCTTAGATCCGAGCGTTTTCGAGCAGTACTTC	CASSLDPSVFEQYF
TRBV14	TRBJ2-1	-	-	TGTGCCAGCAGCCATTCTAGCGCCTTCTACAATGAGCAGTTCTTC	CASSHSSAFYNEQFF
TRBV7-8	TRBJ2-2	-	-	TGTGCCAGCAGCTTAGCTTACACACCCGGGGAGCTGTTTTTT	CASSLAYTPGELFF
TRBV28	TRBJ2-2	-	-	TGTGCCAGCAGACCGTGGTTGACAGAAAACACCGGGGAGCTGTTTTTT	CASRPWLTENTGELFF
TRBV18	TRBJ1-1	-	-	TGTGCCAGCTCGGGGACTTATGGAAGCACTGAAGCTTTCTTT	CASSGTYGSTEAFF
TRBV21-1	TRBJ1-1	-	-	TGTGCCAGCAGCAAGAGGTTTCCGGGCTGTGAAGCTTTCTTT	CASSKRFPGCEAFF
TRBV6-5	TRBJ1-1	-	-	TGTGCCAGCAGTTACCCAAGTGATGGACAGCACACTGAAGCTTTCTTT	CASSYPSDGQHTEAFF
TRBV12-5	TRBJ2-1	-	TRBD2	TGTGCTAGTGGTTTGGTACGGGGAGCGGGAGGATCCGAGCAGTTCTTC	CASGLVRGAGGSEQFF
TRBV27	TRBJ1-1	-	-	TGTGCCAGCAGTTTAAGGGACGTGAACACTGAAGCTTTCTTT	CASSLRDVNTEAFF
TRBV5-1	TRBJ2-7	-	-	TGCGCCAGCGCCATGACCAGGGTAAGGGACGAGCAGTACTTC	CASAMTRVRDEQYF
TRBV5-6	TRBJ2-2	-	-	TGTGCCAGCAGCCTGGGGGGAACCGGGGAGCTGTTTTTT	CASSLGGTGELFF
TRBV4-1	TRBJ2-7	-	TRBD1	TGCGCCAGCAGCCAAGATGTCAGGGGGAACGAGCAGTACTTC	CASSQDVRGNEQYF
TRBV7-2	TRBJ2-7	-	TRBD2	TGTGCCAGCAGCTTACCTCGGGGGGCTAGCGGGAGTTTCTACGAGCAGTACTTC	CASSLPRGASGSFYEQYF
TRBV7-2	TRBJ2-7	-	TRBD2	TGTGCCAGCAGCTTAGACCCGGGACTAGCGGCCTACGAGCAGTACTTC	CASSLDPGLAAYEQYF
TRBV6-1	TRBJ2-1	-	TRBD1	TGTGCCAGCAGTGAACTCCCGGGACAGGGGGAGCAGTTCTTC	CASSELPGQGEQFF
TRBV6-4	TRBJ2-1	-	TRBD1	TGTGCCAGCAGTGAACAGGGGGCGCAAAACGAGCAGTTCTTC	CASSEQGAQNEQFF
TRBV7-2	TRBJ1-2	-	TRBD1	TGTGCCAGCAGCTTACAGGGGGCGTTGTCCTTC	CASSLQGALSF
TRBV5-4	TRBJ1-2	once	-	TGTGCCAGCAGCTTGGCGTGGCAGACGAGCTACTATGGCTACACCTTC	CASSLAWQTSYYGYTF
TRBV7-2	TRBJ1-3	-	TRBD1	TGTGCCAGCAGCCCATTCCAGGGGGCGACTGGAAACACCATATATTTT	CASSPFQGATGNTIYF
TRBV4-2	TRBJ2-7	-	TRBD2	TGTGCCAGCAGCCAACCCGGGACTAGAGGCGACGAGCAGTACTTC	CASSQPGTRGDEQYF
TRBV9	TRBJ1-2	-	-	TGTGCCAGCAGCGTAGCAGCGGGCAACTATGGCTACACCTTC	CASSVAAGNYGYTF
TRBV7-9	TRBJ2-2	-	TRBD1	TGTGCCAGCACTCCGGGACAGGGGGCCTCCGGGGAGCTGTTTTTT	CASTPGQGASGELFF
TRBV10-3	TRBJ2-4	-	TRBD1	TGTGCCTTCGTGGTTGAGGGGGCGGGCAAAAACATTCAGTACTTC	CAFVVEGAGKNIQYF
TRBV5-4	TRBJ2-1	once	-	TGTGCCAGCAGCTTGGCCCTAGTTAGCAATGAGCAGTTCTTC	CASSLALVSNEQFF
TRBV6-5	TRBJ2-7	-	-	TGTGCCAGCAGTTACTCGGCCAGTCCTGAGCAGTACTTC	CASSYSASPEQYF
TRBV10-3	TRBJ1-4	-	TRBD1	TGTGCCATCAGGGGGGGACAGTCAACTAATGAAAAACTGTTTTTT	CAIRGGQSTNEKLFF
TRBV6-5	TRBJ1-2	-	-	TGTGCCAGCAGAACGGGGGGAAGCGGCTACACCTTC	CASRTGGSGYTF
TRBV5-4	TRBJ2-7	-	-	TGTGCCAGCAGCGTAGGGAAGACAGAGCAGTACTTC	CASSVGKTEQYF
TRBV5-1	TRBJ2-5	-	-	TGCGCCAGCAGCAACCAAGAGACCCAGTACTTC	CASSNQETQYF
TRBV29-1	TRBJ1-1	-	-	TGCAGCGTTGGCGAAGTGGGGGACACTGAAGCTTTCTTT	CSVGEVGDTEAFF
TRBV11-2	TRBJ2-5	once	TRBD2	TGTGCCAGCAGCTTAGTAGCGGGAGGAGTAGAGACCCAGTACTTC	CASSLVAGGVETQYF
TRBV5-1	TRBJ1-1	-	TRBD1	TGCGCCAGCAGCTTGCAGGGGACAGGGGGCCTCTGGGACACTGAAGCTTTCTTT	CASSLQGTGGLWDTEAFF
TRBV5-6	TRBJ2-3	-	-	TGTGCCAGCAGCTTGAGGGGGGTCGGGACACTCGCCACGCAGTATTTT	CASSLRGVGTLATQYF
TRBV19	TRBJ2-3	once	-	TGTGCCAGTAGTACCTCGGCCTATGATACGCAGTATTTT	CASSTSAYDTQYF
TRBV9	TRBJ2-3	once	-	TGTGCCAGCAGCGCGGCAGGGGCCTCCTACACAGATACGCAGTATTTT	CASSAAGASYTDTQYF
TRBV6-5	TRBJ1-1	-	TRBD1	TGTGCCAGTAGACGGGACAGGGGGCGGGGAACTGAAGCTTTCTTT	CASRRDRGRGTEAFF
TRBV28	TRBJ1-3	-	-	TGTGCCAGCAGTTTTTCAGGGACTGGAAACACCATATATTTT	CASSFSGTGNTIYF
TRBV10-3	TRBJ2-6	-	TRBD1	TGTGCCATCAGGACCGATCATCCGGGACAGGGGGCTGCTGGGGCCAACGTCCTGACTTTC	CAIRTDHPGQGAAGANVLTF
TRBV28	TRBJ2-5	-	TRBD1	TGTGCCAGCAGTTCCTCCTGGACAGGGAAGGAGACCCAGTACTTC	CASSSSWTGKETQYF
TRBV5-1	TRBJ2-1	-	TRBD2	TGCGCCAGCAGCTTGGGGACTAGCGGGAGGGGAGTCAATGAGCAGTTCTTC	CASSLGTSGRGVNEQFF